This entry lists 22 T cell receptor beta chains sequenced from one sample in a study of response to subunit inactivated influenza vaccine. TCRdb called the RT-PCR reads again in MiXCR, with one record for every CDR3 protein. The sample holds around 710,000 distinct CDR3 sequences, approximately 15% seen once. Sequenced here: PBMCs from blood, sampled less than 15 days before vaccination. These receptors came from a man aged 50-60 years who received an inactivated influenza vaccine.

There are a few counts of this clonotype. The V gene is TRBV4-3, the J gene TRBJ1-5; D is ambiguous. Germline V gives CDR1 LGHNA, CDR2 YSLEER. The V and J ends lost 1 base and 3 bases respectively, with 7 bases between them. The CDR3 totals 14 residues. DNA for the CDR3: TGCGCCAGCAGCCAAGTGGGCCCCAATCAGCCCCAGCATTTT. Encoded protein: CASSQVGPNQPQHF.

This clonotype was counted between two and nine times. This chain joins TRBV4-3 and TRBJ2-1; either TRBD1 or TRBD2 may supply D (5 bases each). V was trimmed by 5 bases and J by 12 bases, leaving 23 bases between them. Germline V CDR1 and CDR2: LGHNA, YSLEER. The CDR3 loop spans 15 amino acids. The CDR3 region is CASSALLGVNERQFF. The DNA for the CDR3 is TGCGCCAGCAGCGCCCTATTGGGGGTCAATGAGCGGCAGTTCTTC.

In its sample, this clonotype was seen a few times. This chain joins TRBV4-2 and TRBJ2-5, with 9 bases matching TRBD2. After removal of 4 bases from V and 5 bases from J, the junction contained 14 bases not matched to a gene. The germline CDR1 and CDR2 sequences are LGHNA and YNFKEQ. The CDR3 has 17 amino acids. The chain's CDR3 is CASSLNDGTSPQETQYF. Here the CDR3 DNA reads TGTGCCAGCAGCCTTAATGATGGGACTAGCCCTCAGGAGACCCAGTACTTC.

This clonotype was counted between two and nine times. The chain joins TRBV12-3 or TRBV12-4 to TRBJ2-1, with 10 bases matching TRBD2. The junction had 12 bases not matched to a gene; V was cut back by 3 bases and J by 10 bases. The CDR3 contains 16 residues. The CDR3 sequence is CASSFPAGGIPKEQFF. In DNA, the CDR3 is TGTGCCAGCAGTTTCCCAGCGGGAGGGATCCCTAAAGAGCAGTTCTTC.

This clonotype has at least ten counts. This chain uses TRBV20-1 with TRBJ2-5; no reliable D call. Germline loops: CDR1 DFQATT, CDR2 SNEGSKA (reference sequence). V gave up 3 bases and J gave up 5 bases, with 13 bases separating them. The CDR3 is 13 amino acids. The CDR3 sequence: CSARAPLWETQYF. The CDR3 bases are TGCAGTGCTAGGGCCCCTTTGTGGGAGACCCAGTACTTC.

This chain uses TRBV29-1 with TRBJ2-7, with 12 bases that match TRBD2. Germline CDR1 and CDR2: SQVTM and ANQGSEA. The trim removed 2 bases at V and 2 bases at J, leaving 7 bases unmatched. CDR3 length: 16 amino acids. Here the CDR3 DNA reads TGCAGCGTTGAATACGGACTAGCGGGGAGCCCCTACGAGCAGTACTTC. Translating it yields CSVEYGLAGSPYEQYF.

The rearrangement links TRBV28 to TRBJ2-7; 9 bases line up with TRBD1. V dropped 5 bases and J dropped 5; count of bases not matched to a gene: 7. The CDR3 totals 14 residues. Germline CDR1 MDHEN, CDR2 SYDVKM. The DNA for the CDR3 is TGTGCCAGCAGTCCCGGGACAGGGAGGCACGAGCAGTACTTC. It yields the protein CASSPGTGRHEQYF.

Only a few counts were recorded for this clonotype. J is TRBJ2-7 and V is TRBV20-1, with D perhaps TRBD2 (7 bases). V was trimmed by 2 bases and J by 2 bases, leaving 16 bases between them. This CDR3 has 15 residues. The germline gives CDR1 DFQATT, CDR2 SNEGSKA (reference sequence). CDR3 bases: TGCAGTGCTAGAAGAGAAAGGGGGGGGGCCTACGAGCAGTACTTC. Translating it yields CSARRERGGAYEQYF.

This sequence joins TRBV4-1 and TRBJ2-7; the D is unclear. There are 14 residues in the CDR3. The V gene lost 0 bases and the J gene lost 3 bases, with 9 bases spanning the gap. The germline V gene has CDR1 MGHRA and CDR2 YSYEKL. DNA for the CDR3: TGCGCCAGCAGCCAAGATGATATAAACTACGAGCAGTACTTC. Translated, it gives CASSQDDINYEQYF.

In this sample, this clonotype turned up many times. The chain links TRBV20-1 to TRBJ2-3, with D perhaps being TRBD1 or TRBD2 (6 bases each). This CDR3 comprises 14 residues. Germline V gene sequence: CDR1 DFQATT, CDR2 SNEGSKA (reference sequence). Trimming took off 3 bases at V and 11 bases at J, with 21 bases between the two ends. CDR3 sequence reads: CSASVGGPGMGQYF. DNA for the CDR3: TGCAGTGCTAGCGTCGGGGGCCCGGGGATGGGGCAGTATTTT.

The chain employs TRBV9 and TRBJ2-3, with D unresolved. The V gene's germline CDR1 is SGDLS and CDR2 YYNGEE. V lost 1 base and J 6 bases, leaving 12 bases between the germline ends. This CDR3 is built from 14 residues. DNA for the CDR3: TGTGCCAGCAGCGTATCTCAATTCTTGGATACGCAGTATTTT. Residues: CASSVSQFLDTQYF.

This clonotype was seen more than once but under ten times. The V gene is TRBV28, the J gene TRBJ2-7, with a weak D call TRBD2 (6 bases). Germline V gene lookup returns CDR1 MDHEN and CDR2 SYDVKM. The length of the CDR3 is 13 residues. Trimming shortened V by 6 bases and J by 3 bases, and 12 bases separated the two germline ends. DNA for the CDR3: TGTGCCAGCAGGCGGGGCCTCAGCTACGAGCAGTACTTC. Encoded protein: CASRRGLSYEQYF.

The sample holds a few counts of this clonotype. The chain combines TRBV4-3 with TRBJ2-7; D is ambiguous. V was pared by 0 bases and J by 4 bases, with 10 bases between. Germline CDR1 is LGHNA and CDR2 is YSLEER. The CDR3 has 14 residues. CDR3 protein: CASSQDSLGYEQYF. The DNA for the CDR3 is TGCGCCAGCAGCCAAGATTCTCTGGGGTACGAGCAGTACTTC.

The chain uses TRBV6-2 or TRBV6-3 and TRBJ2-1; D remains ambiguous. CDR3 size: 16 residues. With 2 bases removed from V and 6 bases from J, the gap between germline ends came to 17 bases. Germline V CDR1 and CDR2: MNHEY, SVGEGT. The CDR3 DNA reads TGTGCCAGCAGTTACATAGGACCCACGACTGGCAATGAGCAGTTCTTC. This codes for CASSYIGPTTGNEQFF.

CDR3 nucleotides: TGTGCCAGCAGTACGCCGGACAGGGGGCCGGGCTACACCTTC. This gives the protein CASSTPDRGPGYTF. The V and J genes are TRBV6-1 and TRBJ1-2; 11 positions agree with TRBD1. Germline V CDR1 and CDR2: MNHNS, SASEGT. With 5 bases clipped from V and 8 bases from J, the junction kept 7 bases outside the gene matches. The CDR3 has 14 residues.

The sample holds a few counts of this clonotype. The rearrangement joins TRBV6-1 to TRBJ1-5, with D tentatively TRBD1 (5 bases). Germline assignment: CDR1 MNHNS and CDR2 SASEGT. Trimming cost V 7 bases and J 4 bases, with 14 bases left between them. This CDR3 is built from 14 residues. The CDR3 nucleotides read TGTGCCAGCACTGACGGCAGGGCGAATCAGCCCCAGCATTTT. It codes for CASTDGRANQPQHF.

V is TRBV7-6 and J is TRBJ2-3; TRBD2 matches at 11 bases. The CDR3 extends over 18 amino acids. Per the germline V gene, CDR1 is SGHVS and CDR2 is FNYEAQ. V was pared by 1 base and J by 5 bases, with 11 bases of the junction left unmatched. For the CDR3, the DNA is TGTGCCAGCAGCTTAGGAATATATAGCGGGAGGGCCTTAGATACGCAGTATTTT. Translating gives CASSLGIYSGRALDTQYF.

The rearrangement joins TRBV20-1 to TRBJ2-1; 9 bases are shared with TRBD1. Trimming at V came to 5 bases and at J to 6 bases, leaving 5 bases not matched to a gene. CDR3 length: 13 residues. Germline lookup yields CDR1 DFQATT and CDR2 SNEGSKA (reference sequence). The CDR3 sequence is CSARTGASNEQFF. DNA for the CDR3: TGCAGTGCTCGGACAGGGGCTAGCAATGAGCAGTTCTTC.

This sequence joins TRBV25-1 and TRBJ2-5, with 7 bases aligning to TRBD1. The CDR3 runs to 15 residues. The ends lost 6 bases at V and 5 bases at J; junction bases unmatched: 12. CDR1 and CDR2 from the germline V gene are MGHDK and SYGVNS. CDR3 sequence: CASSEKTGLRETQYF. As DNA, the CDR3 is TGTGCCAGCAGCGAAAAGACAGGGCTAAGGGAGACCCAGTACTTC. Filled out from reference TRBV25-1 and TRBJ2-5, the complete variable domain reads EADIYQTPRYLVIGTGKKITLECSQTMGHDKMYWYQQDPGMELHLIHYSYGVNSTEKGDLSSESTVSRIRTEHFPLTLESARPSHTSQYLCASSEKTGLRETQYFGPGTRLLVL.

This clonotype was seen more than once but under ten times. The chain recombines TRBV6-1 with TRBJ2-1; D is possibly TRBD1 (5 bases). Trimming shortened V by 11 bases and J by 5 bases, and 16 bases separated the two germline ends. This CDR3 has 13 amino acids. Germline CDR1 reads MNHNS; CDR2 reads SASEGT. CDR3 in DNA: TGTGCCCTATCAAACGACAGAAACAATGAGCAGTTCTTC. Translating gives CALSNDRNNEQFF.

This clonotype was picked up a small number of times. The CDR3 protein is CASSYQLRGPNSPLHF. The CDR3 region has the DNA TGTGCCAGCAGTTACCAGCTACGGGGCCCTAATTCACCCCTCCACTTT. This rearrangement joins TRBV6-5 to TRBJ1-6; perhaps TRBD1 as D (5 bases). V was pared by 2 bases and J by 6 bases, with 14 bases between. The germline gives CDR1 MNHEY, CDR2 SVGAGI. The CDR3 covers 16 residues.

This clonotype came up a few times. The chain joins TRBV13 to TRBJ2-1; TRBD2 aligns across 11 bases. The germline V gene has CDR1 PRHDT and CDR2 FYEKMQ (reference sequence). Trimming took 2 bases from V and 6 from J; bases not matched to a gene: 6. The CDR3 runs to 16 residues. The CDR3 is CASSLLSSGGTNEQFF. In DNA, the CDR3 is TGTGCCAGCAGCTTATTGTCTAGCGGGGGGACCAATGAGCAGTTCTTC.